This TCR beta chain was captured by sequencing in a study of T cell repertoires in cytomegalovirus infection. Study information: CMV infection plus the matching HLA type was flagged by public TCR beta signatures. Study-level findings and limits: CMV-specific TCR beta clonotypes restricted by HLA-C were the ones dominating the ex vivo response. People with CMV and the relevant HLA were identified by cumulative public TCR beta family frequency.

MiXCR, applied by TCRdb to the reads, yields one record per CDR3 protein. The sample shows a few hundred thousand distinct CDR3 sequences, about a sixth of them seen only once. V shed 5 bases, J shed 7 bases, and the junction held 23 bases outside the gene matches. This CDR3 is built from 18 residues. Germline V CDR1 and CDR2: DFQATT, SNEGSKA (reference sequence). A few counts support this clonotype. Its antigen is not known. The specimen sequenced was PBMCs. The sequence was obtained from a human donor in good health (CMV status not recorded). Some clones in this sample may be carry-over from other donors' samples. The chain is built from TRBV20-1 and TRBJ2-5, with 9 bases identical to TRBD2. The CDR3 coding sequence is TGCAGTGCTCCCATAGCGGGGGACCGTTGGGGCCCCTTCGGGACCCAGTACTTC. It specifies CSAPIAGDRWGPFGTQYF.